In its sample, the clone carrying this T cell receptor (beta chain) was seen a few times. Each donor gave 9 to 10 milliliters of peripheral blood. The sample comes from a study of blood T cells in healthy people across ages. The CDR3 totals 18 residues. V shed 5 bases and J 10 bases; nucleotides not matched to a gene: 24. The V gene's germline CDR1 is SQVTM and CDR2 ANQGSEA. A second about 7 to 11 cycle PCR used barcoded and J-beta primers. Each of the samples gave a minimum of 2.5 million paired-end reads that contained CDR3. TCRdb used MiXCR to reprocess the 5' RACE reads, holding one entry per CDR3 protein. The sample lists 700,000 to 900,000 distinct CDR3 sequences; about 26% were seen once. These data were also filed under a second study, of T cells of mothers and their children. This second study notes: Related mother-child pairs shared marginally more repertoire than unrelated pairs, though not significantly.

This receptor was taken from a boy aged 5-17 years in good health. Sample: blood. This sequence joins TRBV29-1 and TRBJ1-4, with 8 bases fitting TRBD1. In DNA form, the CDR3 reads TGCAGCGTTCTTGCGAAGTCGGGACAGGCTACTAACGTGGGAAAACTGTTTTTT. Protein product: CSVLAKSGQATNVGKLFF.